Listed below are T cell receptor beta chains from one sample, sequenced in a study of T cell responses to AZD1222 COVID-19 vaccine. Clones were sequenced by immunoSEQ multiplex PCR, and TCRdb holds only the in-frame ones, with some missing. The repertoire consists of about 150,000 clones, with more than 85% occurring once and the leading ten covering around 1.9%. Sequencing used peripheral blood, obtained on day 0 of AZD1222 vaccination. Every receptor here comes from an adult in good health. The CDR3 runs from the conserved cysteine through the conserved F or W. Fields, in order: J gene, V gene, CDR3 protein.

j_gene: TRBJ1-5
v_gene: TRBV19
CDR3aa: CASSLQGGGDQPQHF

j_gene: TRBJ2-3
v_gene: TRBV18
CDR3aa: CASSPAITGTPTGDTQYF

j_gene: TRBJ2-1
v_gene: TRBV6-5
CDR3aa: CASSGSGRPEVFF

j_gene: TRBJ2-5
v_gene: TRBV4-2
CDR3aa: CASSQGQSGGAGETQYF

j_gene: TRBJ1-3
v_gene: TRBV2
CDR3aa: CASSARQGPGNTIYF

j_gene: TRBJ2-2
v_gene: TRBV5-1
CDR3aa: CASSLAFEGPGELFF

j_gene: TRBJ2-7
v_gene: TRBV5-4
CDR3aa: CASSQDRASYEQYF

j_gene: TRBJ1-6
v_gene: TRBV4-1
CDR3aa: CASSISGQGTVNSPLHF

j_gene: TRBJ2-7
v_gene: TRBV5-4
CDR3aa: CASSIQGRDYEQYF

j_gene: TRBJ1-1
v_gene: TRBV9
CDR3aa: CASSPATEAFF

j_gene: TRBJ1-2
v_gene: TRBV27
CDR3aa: CASSLRGTANYGYTF

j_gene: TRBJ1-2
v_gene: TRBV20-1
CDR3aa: CSASTGSTKGYTF

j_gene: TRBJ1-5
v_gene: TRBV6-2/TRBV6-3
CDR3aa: CASSTPIQGGTGNQPQHF

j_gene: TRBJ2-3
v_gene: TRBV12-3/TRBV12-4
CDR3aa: CASSPAVTQYF

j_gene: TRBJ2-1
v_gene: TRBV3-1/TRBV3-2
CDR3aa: CASSARDNEQFF

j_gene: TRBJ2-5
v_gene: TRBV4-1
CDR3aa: CASSPSGGSQETQYF

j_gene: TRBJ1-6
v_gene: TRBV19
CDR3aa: CASSGTAYNSPLHF

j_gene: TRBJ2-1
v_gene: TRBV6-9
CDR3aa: CASSYGEWSTNEQFF

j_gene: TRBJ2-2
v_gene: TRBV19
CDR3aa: CASSINRVPGELFF

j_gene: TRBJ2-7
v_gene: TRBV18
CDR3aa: CASSGGYSYEQYF

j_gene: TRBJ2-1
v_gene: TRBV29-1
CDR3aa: CSVGQLSYNEQFF

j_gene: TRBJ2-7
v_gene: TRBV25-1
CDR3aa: CASSEYISEQYF

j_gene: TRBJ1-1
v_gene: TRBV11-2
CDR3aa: CASSPGFGHTEAFF

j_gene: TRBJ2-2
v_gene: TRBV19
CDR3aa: CASTPRGGSYTGELFF

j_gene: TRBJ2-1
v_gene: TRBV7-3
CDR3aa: CASSPKGTSHNEQFF

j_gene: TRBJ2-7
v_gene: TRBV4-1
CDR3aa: CASSQKGDRAYEQYF